This T cell receptor (beta chain) was retrieved from a study of blood T cell repertoires in COVID-19. Study summary: Samples came from the United States, Italy and Spain, spanning acute and convalescent COVID-19.

The germline V gene encodes CDR1 MNHEY and CDR2 SMNVEV (reference sequence). The CDR3 has 16 residues. The V and J ends lost 6 bases and 6 bases, in that order; junction bases with no gene match: 5. Sequencing was performed with immunoSEQ multiplex PCR; in TCRdb, only in-frame clones are kept and a portion is missing. This repertoire shows some 90,000 clones, 81% found once; its top ten account for about 4.4%. Specimen: peripheral blood. The receptor was isolated from a man between 60 and 75 years old with acute or convalescent COVID-19. V usage is TRBV27 and J usage is TRBJ2-2, with TRBD2 matching 15 bases. CDR3 amino acids: CASRPRTSGRAGELFF. CDR3 coding DNA: TGTGCCAGCAGACCGCGGACTAGCGGGAGGGCCGGGGAGCTGTTTTTT.